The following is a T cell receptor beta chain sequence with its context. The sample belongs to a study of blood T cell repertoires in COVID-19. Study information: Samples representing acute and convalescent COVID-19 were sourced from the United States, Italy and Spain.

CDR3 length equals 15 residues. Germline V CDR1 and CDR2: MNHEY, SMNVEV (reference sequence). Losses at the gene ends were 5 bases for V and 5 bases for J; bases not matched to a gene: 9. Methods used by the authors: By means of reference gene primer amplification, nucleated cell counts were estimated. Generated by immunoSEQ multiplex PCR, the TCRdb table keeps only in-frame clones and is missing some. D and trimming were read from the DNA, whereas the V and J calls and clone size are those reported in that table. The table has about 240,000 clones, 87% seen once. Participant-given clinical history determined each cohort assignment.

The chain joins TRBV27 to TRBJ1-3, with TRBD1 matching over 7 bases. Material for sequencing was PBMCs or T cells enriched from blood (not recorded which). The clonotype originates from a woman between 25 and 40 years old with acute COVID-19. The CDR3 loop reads CASSPEGARRNTIYF. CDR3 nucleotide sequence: TGTGCCAGCAGTCCCGAGGGGGCGCGGAGAAACACCATATATTTT.